This T cell receptor (beta chain) is drawn from a study of cytomegalovirus exposure and HLA in healthy donors. Researchers ran the PCR with 60 Vbeta and 13 Jbeta primers. Here immunoSEQ multiplex PCR was the method, and the copy in TCRdb shows in-frame clones only, minus some. The data contain about 190,000 clones, 74% of them singletons. With respect to this clone: The target antigen is unknown.

This CDR3 is 15 amino acids long. V lost 3 bases and J lost 0; bases outside the gene matches: 5. Germline CDR1 MNHNS, CDR2 SASEGT. Study outcomes and limitations: The presence/absence work took it that sequencing depth was about the same across donors. It is likely that the observed cluster of highly shared sequence variants was a sequencing artifact.

This chain links TRBV6-1 with TRBJ2-7; 7 bases align to TRBD2. This receptor was identified in a woman aged 25 to 39 in good health and CMV-seropositive. Sequenced input: PBMCs. The chain's CDR3 is CASSEGGTASYEQYF. The CDR3 DNA sequence: TGTGCCAGCAGTGAGGGGGGGACGGCCTCCTACGAGCAGTACTTC.